The clone carrying this T cell receptor (beta chain) was seen once. The target antigen is unknown. The sample comes from a study of OX40 agonist ivuxolimab in advanced cancers. Across the whole study: Males comprised 75% to 90% of the group, whose mean age was approximately 62 years (range roughly 20 to 85).

Study observations and caveats: CD4+ and CD8+ T cells in blood underwent clonal expansion by week 6 at 0.1 to 3.0 mg/kg.

The timepoints at which blood was sampled were baseline, cycle 4 day 1, and cycle 7 day 1. The data were produced by immunoSEQ multiplex PCR, yet TCRdb's version contains in-frame clones alone and is incomplete. The sample consists of 75,000 to 100,000 clones, 80% to 90% of them appearing once. The specimen was CD4+ or CD8+ T cells sorted from blood, collected in a trial of the OX40 agonist ivuxolimab. The TCR was taken from an adult with an advanced solid tumor such as melanoma, head and neck, liver or kidney cancer.

CDR3 nucleotides: TGTGCCAGCAGTTACGCCTCGACAGGAGGTGGCTACACCTTC. Translated: CASSYASTGGGYTF. This chain joins TRBV6-6 and TRBJ1-2, with D possibly being TRBD1 (6 bases). Germline loops: CDR1 MNHNY, CDR2 SVGAGI (reference sequence). The CDR3 totals 14 residues. Trimming pared 2 bases from V and 7 bases from J, leaving 14 bases between.